The 6 T cell receptor beta chains in this list originate from one sample, sequenced in a study of T-cell memory formation after mild COVID-19. TCRdb independently ran MiXCR on the 5' RACE reads; one entry per CDR3 protein. The sample lists about 130,000 distinct CDR3 sequences; more than 15% were seen once. Sequencing was performed on PBMCs or a T cell subset sorted from them (not recorded which). These receptors all stem from a man aged 18 to 30 who had mild COVID-19 (a few samples of this study predate the infection). Cell type and time point are not known.

The chain uses TRBV7-3 and TRBJ2-2; 12 positions agree with TRBD2. Germline trimming cut 2 bases from V and 7 bases from J; bases unmatched to any gene: 8. This CDR3 has 17 amino acids. The germline V gene encodes CDR1 SGHTA and CDR2 FQGTGA. Here the CDR3 reads CASSLVGLAGNGGELFF. The CDR3 DNA reads TGTGCCAGCAGCTTAGTCGGACTAGCGGGGAATGGCGGGGAGCTGTTTTTT.

CDR3 sequence: CASSLGTGGFGETQYF. Written as DNA, the CDR3 is TGTGCCAGCTCACTTGGGACAGGGGGCTTTGGAGAGACCCAGTACTTC. The V call is TRBV18, the J call TRBJ2-5, with 12 bases matching TRBD1. This CDR3 has 16 residues. V was pared by 4 bases and J by 4 bases, with 7 bases of the junction left unmatched. CDR1 and CDR2 (germline): KGHSH, LQKENI.

The chain uses TRBV20-1 and TRBJ2-7; 10 positions match TRBD2. The CDR3 spans 15 residues. CDR1 DFQATT and CDR2 SNEGSKA come from the germline V gene (reference sequence). Trimming at V came to 5 bases and at J to 3 bases, leaving 10 bases not matched to a gene. CDR3 protein: CSAPSSSGGYYEQYF. The CDR3 nucleotides are TGCAGTGCTCCGTCCTCTAGCGGGGGTTACTACGAGCAGTACTTC.

The chain combines TRBV5-4 with TRBJ2-7; 11 bases match TRBD1. This CDR3 is 13 amino acids long. Trimming took 5 bases from V and 5 from J; bases not matched to a gene: 3. The germline V gene has CDR1 SGHNT and CDR2 YYREEE (reference sequence). CDR3 sequence: CASSRTGGHEQYF. The CDR3 nucleotides read TGTGCCAGCAGTCGGACAGGGGGCCACGAGCAGTACTTC.

This clonotype showed up just a few times. This chain connects TRBV28 to TRBJ2-2; D not resolved. Deletions cut 4 bases from V and 6 bases from J, with 6 bases between. This CDR3 has 12 amino acids. CDR1 and CDR2 from the germline V gene are MDHEN and SYDVKM. The CDR3 region has the DNA TGTGCCAGCAGTTATCCCCCCGGGGAGCTGTTTTTT. Translating gives CASSYPPGELFF.

This clonotype has only a few counts. This chain connects TRBV28 to TRBJ2-1; TRBD1 matches at 7 bases. The CDR3 runs 13 residues. V was pared by 3 bases and J by 7 bases, with 3 bases of the junction left unmatched. Germline CDR1 MDHEN, CDR2 SYDVKM. The CDR3 protein is CASSFGTANEQFF. The CDR3 DNA follows: TGTGCCAGCAGTTTTGGGACAGCAAATGAGCAGTTCTTC. Variable domain in full (rest from reference TRBV28 and TRBJ2-1): DVKVTQSSRYLVKRTGEKVFLECVQDMDHENMFWYRQDPGLGLRLIYFSYDVKMKEKGDIPEGYSVSREKKERFSLILESASTNQTSMYLCASSFGTANEQFFGPGTRLTVL.